A single sample gave rise to the 8 T cell receptor beta chains below, sequenced in a study of blood T cells in healthy people across ages. PCR was performed a second time for about 6 to 12 cycles using a sample-barcoded 5' primer and a J-beta primer mix. TCRdb redid the calling of the 5' RACE reads with MiXCR, one entry per CDR3 protein. The table has around 700,000 distinct CDR3 sequences, approximately 25% seen once. These data also featured in a second study, about T cells of mothers and their children.

Sample: blood. Source of these receptors: a boy aged 5 to 17 in good health.

Points on this clonotype: One junction end disagrees with the germline gene, perhaps due to a read error. The rearrangement uses TRBV7-7 and TRBJ2-5; weak D call: TRBD1 (6 bases). Germline loops: CDR1 SSHAT, CDR2 FNYEAQ (reference sequence). The CDR3 extends over 15 amino acids. The CDR3 bases are TGTGCTAGCAGCCTCAGGGTGGGGCAGGGGGAGACCCAGTACTTC. Residues: CASSLRVGQGETQYF.

V usage is TRBV15 and J usage is TRBJ2-1, with TRBD1 as a possible D gene (7 bases). Germline values: CDR1 LNHNV, CDR2 YYDKDF (reference sequence). Trimming left V 4 bases short and J 3 bases short, with 13 bases between. The CDR3 length is 15 residues. The CDR3 reads CATSKGGQIYNEQFF. The DNA for the CDR3 is TGTGCCACCAGCAAGGGGGGACAGATCTACAATGAGCAGTTCTTC.

Comments on this clonotype: A read error may produce the germline difference seen at one junction end. The V and J genes are TRBV7-9 and TRBJ2-1, with a possible D match to TRBD1 (6 bases). Germline V gives CDR1 SEHNR, CDR2 FQNEAQ (reference sequence). This CDR3 spans 12 amino acids. The CDR3 coding sequence is TGTGCCAGCAGCTTAGTGAGCCGGGACAAACTCTTC. As protein: CASSLVSRDKLF.

The chain combines TRBV29-1 with TRBJ2-7, with D perhaps matching TRBD1 (6 bases). Deletions cut 7 bases from V and 3 bases from J, with 13 bases between. The germline V gene encodes CDR1 SQVTM and CDR2 ANQGSEA. This CDR3 has 12 residues. The CDR3 is CSGRQDGYEQYF. The CDR3 region has the DNA TGCAGCGGCCGACAGGACGGCTACGAGCAGTACTTC.

The chain joins TRBV20-1 to TRBJ2-1, with 10 bases identical to TRBD1. V dropped 6 bases and J dropped 4; count of bases not matched to a gene: 9. Germline assignment: CDR1 DFQATT and CDR2 SNEGSKA (reference sequence). This CDR3 has 15 amino acids. The CDR3, as DNA: TGCAGTGCCGGTACCGGGACAGGGGTATACAATGAGCAGTTCTTC. Translating it yields CSAGTGTGVYNEQFF.

A single count supports this clonotype. This sequence joins TRBV27 and TRBJ1-4; 10 nucleotides match TRBD1. The germline V gene encodes CDR1 MNHEY and CDR2 SMNVEV (reference sequence). V was pared by 6 bases and J by 5 bases, with 6 bases of the junction left unmatched. The length of the CDR3 is 15 residues. CDR3 residues: CASRETGQGNEKLFF. DNA of the CDR3: TGTGCCAGCAGGGAGACGGGACAGGGGAATGAAAAACTGTTTTTT.

This clonotype has more than one count but fewer than ten. V is TRBV6-5 and J is TRBJ2-3; D is ambiguous. This CDR3 comprises 12 residues. Germline V gene sequence: CDR1 MNHEY, CDR2 SVGAGI. V lost 10 bases and J 6 bases, leaving 14 bases between the germline ends. Here the CDR3 reads CATSTRADTQYF. The CDR3 bases are TGTGCCACTTCGACCCGGGCGGATACGCAGTATTTT.

This clonotype occurred a few times. This chain uses TRBV5-1 with TRBJ2-7; 8 positions agree with TRBD1. V lost 4 bases to trimming and J lost 2 bases; unmatched junction nucleotides: 11. The germline gives CDR1 SGHRS, CDR2 YFSETQ. This CDR3 region has 16 residues. CDR3 loop: CASSPRGGQGTYEQYF. CDR3 coding DNA: TGCGCCAGCAGCCCACGGGGTGGACAGGGCACCTACGAGCAGTACTTC.